These T cell receptor beta chains were read from a single sample in a study of response to subunit inactivated influenza vaccine. TCRdb ran MiXCR on the RT-PCR reads and lists one entry per CDR3 protein. The table includes around 530,000 distinct CDR3 sequences, roughly 12% detected once. The source material was PBMCs from blood, sampled on the day of vaccination. These TCRs come from a man over 45 who received an inactivated influenza vaccine. Each CDR3 is given with its conserved first and last residue. A D gene is named only where the DNA matches it firmly. Rows give clone size only sometimes, using once, few, many, or a class for an expanded clone.

d_call	j_call	clone_size	v_call	cdr3_aa	cdr3_nt
NA	TRBJ1-6	many	TRBV3-1	CASSLVTPGANSPLHF	TGTGCCAGCAGCCTCGTAACTCCGGGAGCCAATTCACCCCTCCACTTT
TRBD2	TRBJ2-1	NA	TRBV6-1	CARSPGGGNEQFF	TGTGCCAGATCCCCGGGAGGAGGCAATGAGCAGTTCTTC
NA	TRBJ1-3	few	TRBV4-2	CASSQGQVAAGNTIYF	TGTGCCAGCAGCCAAGGACAGGTCGCAGCTGGAAACACCATATATTTT
TRBD1	TRBJ2-2	many	TRBV6-2/TRBV6-3	CASSETGVGTGELFF	TGTGCCAGCAGTGAGACAGGGGTAGGAACCGGGGAGCTGTTTTTT
NA	TRBJ2-7	NA	TRBV27	CASSFRVFGAEYEQYF	TGTGCCAGCAGTTTCCGGGTTTTTGGGGCGGAGTACGAGCAGTACTTC
NA	TRBJ2-3	NA	TRBV28	CASSSPVREWGTDTQYF	TGTGCCAGCAGTTCCCCCGTCAGGGAATGGGGCACAGATACGCAGTATTTT
TRBD2	TRBJ2-7	few	TRBV7-2	CASSRTSLSYEQYF	TGTGCCAGCAGTAGGACTAGCCTCTCCTACGAGCAGTACTTC
TRBD2	TRBJ2-1	few	TRBV6-1	CASGSLAGYDAQFF	TGTGCCAGCGGATCTTTAGCGGGATACGATGCGCAGTTCTTC
TRBD1	TRBJ2-4	few	TRBV20-1	CSATRGTGQNIQYF	TGCAGTGCTACCCGTGGGACAGGGCAAAACATTCAGTACTTC
TRBD1	TRBJ2-1	few	TRBV4-2	CASSQLLTGDAYNEQFF	TGTGCCAGCAGCCAGCTTTTGACAGGGGACGCCTACAATGAGCAGTTCTTC
TRBD2	TRBJ2-3	few	TRBV29-1	CSVDIAGGTDTQYF	TGCAGCGTTGACATAGCGGGGGGCACAGATACGCAGTATTTT
NA	TRBJ2-3	NA	TRBV20-1	CSATGVVEDTQYF	TGCAGTGCTACCGGGGTTGTTGAAGATACGCAGTATTTT
NA	TRBJ2-1	NA	TRBV24-1	CATNPSGGDEQFF	TGTGCCACCAACCCGAGTGGGGGCGATGAGCAGTTCTTC
NA	TRBJ2-7	NA	TRBV10-3	CAISVGYEQYF	TGTGCCATCAGTGTGGGGTACGAGCAGTACTTC
TRBD2	TRBJ2-1	few	TRBV27	CASSLPPSGRAFSYNEQFF	TGTGCCAGCAGTTTACCACCTAGCGGGAGGGCCTTCTCCTACAATGAGCAGTTCTTC
NA	TRBJ1-1	few	TRBV29-1	CSAMNRNTEAFF	TGCAGCGCCATGAACAGGAACACTGAAGCTTTCTTT
TRBD2	TRBJ2-7	NA	TRBV5-4	CASSPGGTSGSGGEQYF	TGTGCCAGCAGCCCTGGTGGGACTAGCGGGAGTGGTGGCGAGCAGTACTTC
NA	TRBJ1-6	many	TRBV30	CAWSAAFQGNSPLHF	TGTGCCTGGAGTGCGGCATTCCAGGGCAATTCACCCCTCCACTTT
TRBD1	TRBJ1-1	NA	TRBV28	CASSLLGADRGLNTEAFF	TGTGCCAGCAGTTTGTTGGGGGCGGACAGGGGACTGAACACTGAAGCTTTCTTT
NA	TRBJ2-5	few	TRBV6-2/TRBV6-3	CASSQLATTGGTQYF	TGTGCCAGCAGTCAGCTAGCGACGACCGGGGGGACCCAGTACTTC
NA	TRBJ2-4	many	TRBV28	CASSFSPGTAKNIQYF	TGTGCCAGCAGTTTCTCGCCAGGCACAGCCAAAAACATTCAGTACTTC
NA	TRBJ2-5	few	TRBV6-1	CASSEMPVSLPQETQYF	TGTGCCAGCAGTGAAATGCCAGTTTCTTTGCCTCAAGAGACCCAGTACTTC
TRBD1	TRBJ2-7	NA	TRBV6-1	CASSPGTGLGEQYF	TGTGCCAGCAGTCCCGGGACAGGTTTAGGCGAGCAGTACTTC
TRBD1	TRBJ2-1	NA	TRBV20-1	CSAKTGGYSYNEQFF	TGCAGTGCAAAAACAGGGGGTTACTCCTACAATGAGCAGTTCTTC
TRBD1	TRBJ1-1	NA	TRBV20-1	CSAAGDSQNTEAFF	TGCAGTGCGGCCGGGGACAGCCAGAACACTGAAGCTTTCTTT
NA	TRBJ2-5	NA	TRBV18	CASSPTRDRSEETQYF	TGTGCCAGCTCACCCACTCGAGACAGGTCCGAAGAGACCCAGTACTTC
NA	TRBJ2-7	NA	TRBV12-3/TRBV12-4	CASSFQGQAYEQYF	TGTGCCAGCAGTTTTCAGGGGCAGGCCTACGAGCAGTACTTC
NA	TRBJ2-1	NA	TRBV2	CASSEVTISSYNEQFF	TGTGCCAGCAGTGAGGTGACTATTAGCTCCTACAATGAGCAGTTCTTC
NA	TRBJ2-7	NA	TRBV5-5	CASSYRTPPYEQYF	TGTGCCAGCAGCTACCGGACACCACCCTACGAGCAGTACTTC
NA	TRBJ1-3	few	TRBV7-2	CASSLVEGGAAGNTIYF	TGTGCCAGCAGCTTAGTGGAAGGGGGGGCGGCTGGAAACACCATATATTTT
TRBD1	TRBJ1-1	NA	TRBV4-3	CASSLLAGGGEAFF	TGCGCCAGCAGCCTACTTGCAGGGGGGGGTGAAGCTTTCTTT
NA	TRBJ1-6	NA	TRBV6-5	CASSYSTENSPLHF	TGTGCCAGCAGTTACTCGACAGAAAATTCACCCCTCCACTTT
TRBD1	TRBJ2-6	few	TRBV11-2	CASSFHRGQNSGANVLTF	TGTGCCAGCAGCTTTCACAGGGGGCAAAACTCTGGGGCCAACGTCCTGACTTTC
TRBD1	TRBJ2-1	NA	TRBV7-3	CASSYHGQGRDNEQFF	TGTGCCAGCAGCTACCACGGACAGGGAAGGGACAATGAGCAGTTCTTC
NA	TRBJ1-4	few	TRBV12-3/TRBV12-4	CASSPRHGEKLFF	TGTGCCAGCAGTCCCAGGCATGGGGAAAAACTGTTTTTT
TRBD1	TRBJ2-1	few	TRBV2	CASRQDRGNEQFF	TGTGCCAGCAGGCAGGACAGGGGCAATGAGCAGTTCTTC
NA	TRBJ2-7	NA	TRBV7-8	CASSPDPDLSYEQYF	TGTGCCAGCAGCCCGGACCCTGACCTCTCCTACGAGCAGTACTTC
NA	TRBJ2-3	many	TRBV9	CASSADQGHNTQYF	TGTGCCAGCAGCGCAGACCAGGGACACAATACGCAGTATTTT
NA	TRBJ2-5	NA	TRBV7-2	CASSQRGGTQETQYF	TGTGCCAGCAGCCAGAGGGGGGGCACCCAAGAGACCCAGTACTTC
NA	TRBJ2-6	few	TRBV6-5	CASSYSFGAGANVLTF	TGTGCCAGCAGTTACTCATTTGGCGCTGGGGCCAACGTCCTGACTTTC
TRBD1	TRBJ1-6	NA	TRBV9	CASSRFGTENSPLHF	TGTGCCAGCAGCAGGTTCGGGACAGAAAATTCACCCCTCCACTTT
NA	TRBJ2-2	NA	TRBV4-1	CASSQGGTNTGELFF	TGCGCCAGCAGCCAAGGAGGTACGAACACCGGGGAGCTGTTTTTT
TRBD2	TRBJ2-7	NA	TRBV5-1	CASSKTSGSLYEQYF	TGCGCCAGCAGCAAGACTAGCGGGAGTCTTTACGAGCAGTACTTC
NA	TRBJ1-6	few	TRBV5-1	CASSLGSVGNSPLHF	TGCGCCAGCAGCTTGGGGTCTGTCGGCAATTCACCCCTCCACTTT
NA	TRBJ2-7	few	TRBV7-2	CASSLVGWLHF	TGTGCCAGCAGCTTAGTAGGATGGCTACACTTC
TRBD2	TRBJ2-7	few	TRBV29-1	CSVVWTSVGGEQYF	TGCAGCGTAGTTTGGACTAGCGTTGGAGGGGAGCAGTACTTC
NA	TRBJ2-7	once	TRBV5-6	CASSFAGRGAYEQYF	TGTGCCAGCAGCTTTGCCGGGCGAGGGGCCTACGAGCAGTACTTC
NA	TRBJ2-1	few	TRBV5-1	CASSLVQGYYNEQFF	TGCGCCAGCAGCTTGGTGCAGGGGTACTACAATGAGCAGTTCTTC
NA	TRBJ2-5	NA	TRBV2	CASGSGGWETQYF	TGTGCCAGCGGATCCGGGGGATGGGAGACCCAGTACTTC
NA	TRBJ1-1	few	TRBV5-4	CASSLTGIGGTEAFF	TGTGCCAGCAGCCTCACAGGGATCGGTGGAACTGAAGCTTTCTTT
TRBD1	TRBJ2-5	few	TRBV12-3/TRBV12-4	CASSFFRGQGLSGRFQETQYF	TGTGCCAGCAGTTTTTTCCGGGGACAGGGCCTTAGCGGGCGCTTCCAAGAGACCCAGTACTTC
NA	TRBJ2-3	once	TRBV11-3	CASSLWSSDTQYF	TGTGCCAGCAGCTTATGGTCAAGCGATACGCAGTATTTT